This T cell receptor beta chain is drawn from a study of T-cell memory formation after mild COVID-19. In TCRdb, the 5' RACE reads were re-called with MiXCR into one record per CDR3 protein. This table holds roughly 510,000 distinct CDR3 sequences, 17% found once. This clonotype was found many times. Germline CDR1 and CDR2: SEHNR and FQNEAQ (reference sequence). Between the trimmed V and J ends, which lost 0 bases and 1 base, there was a span of 9 bases. This CDR3 is built from 15 residues. This clonotype was obtained from an adult woman who had mild COVID-19 (a few samples of this study predate the infection). Cell type and time point are not known. Specimen: PBMCs or a T cell subset sorted from them (not recorded which). This chain connects TRBV7-9 to TRBJ2-5, with a possible D match to TRBD2 (5 bases). The CDR3 DNA reads TGTGCCAGCAGCTTAGCGGAGGCAGCCCAAGAGACCCAGTACTTC. Protein sequence: CASSLAEAAQETQYF.